The 10 T cell receptor beta chains below were found in one sample sequenced in a study of identical twins. TCRdb reanalysed the 5' RACE reads using MiXCR and keeps one entry per CDR3 protein. Among over 550,000 distinct CDR3 sequences listed, about 7.6% were seen once. In addition, the sample was reused for a study of yellow fever vaccine responses in identical twins.

Specimen: PBMCs. The receptors were sampled from a woman in her late teens or twenties in good health.

This clonotype was seen ten or more times. The chain is built from TRBV20-1 and TRBJ1-5; no reliable D call. This CDR3 has 13 amino acids. Trimming shortened V by 1 base and J by 1 base, and 5 bases separated the two germline ends. Germline V CDR1 and CDR2: DFQATT, SNEGSKA (reference sequence). CDR3 residues: CSARGPSNQPQHF. CDR3 in DNA: TGCAGTGCTAGAGGTCCCAGCAATCAGCCCCAGCATTTT.

Regarding this clonotype: A read error may produce the germline difference seen at one junction end. The chain links TRBV2 to TRBJ2-7; 8 positions agree with TRBD1. CDR1 and CDR2 (germline): SNHLY, FYNNEI. The length of the CDR3 is 12 residues. The CDR3 coding sequence is TGTGCCAGCACCCCAGGACAGGGTAGCTCCCGCTTC. Translating gives CASTPGQGSSRF.

This clonotype was counted a few times. The V and J genes are TRBV20-1 and TRBJ2-5, with D perhaps TRBD1 or TRBD2 (6 bases each). V shed 6 bases and J shed 2 bases, with 19 bases lying between them. CDR3 length: 15 residues. CDR1 is DFQATT, CDR2 SNEGSKA, per germline (reference sequence). The CDR3 is CSAGDRGTPQETQYF. As DNA, the CDR3 is TGCAGTGCCGGGGATAGGGGGACTCCTCAAGAGACCCAGTACTTC.

V usage is TRBV20-1 and J usage is TRBJ1-1, with D unresolved. With 1 base removed from V and 2 bases from J, the gap between germline ends came to 5 bases. There are 12 residues in the CDR3. From germline, CDR1 is DFQATT and CDR2 SNEGSKA (reference sequence). CDR3 DNA sequence: TGCAGTGCTAGAGTCGTCAACACTGAAGCTTTCTTT. Protein sequence: CSARVVNTEAFF.

This clonotype was detected many times. This chain connects TRBV5-1 to TRBJ1-2; TRBD1 is a possible D gene (5 bases). The length of the CDR3 is 16 residues. Germline assignment: CDR1 SGHRS and CDR2 YFSETQ. V was trimmed by 2 bases and J by 0 bases, leaving 14 bases between them. The CDR3 region is CASSFDSGTANYGYTF. In DNA, the CDR3 is TGCGCCAGCAGCTTCGATTCCGGGACGGCTAACTATGGCTACACCTTC.

The chain couples TRBV10-1 to TRBJ2-1, with 7 bases identical to TRBD2. V lost 4 bases and J lost 3; bases outside the gene matches: 6. Germline V gene lookup returns CDR1 WNHNN and CDR2 SYGVQD (reference sequence). The CDR3 length is 15 residues. The DNA of the CDR3 is TGCGCCAGCAGTGCCGGCGGGAGCGGCTACAATGAGCAGTTCTTC. Translated, it gives CASSAGGSGYNEQFF.

V gene TRBV5-1 combines with J gene TRBJ2-1, with 7 bases fitting TRBD2. The CDR3 totals 15 residues. V gave up 4 bases and J gave up 4 bases; unmatched junction bases: 8. Looked up from germline, CDR1 is SGHRS and CDR2 is YFSETQ. In nucleotides, the CDR3 is TGCGCCAGCAGCCCGCTAGCGGCCGCATACAATGAGCAGTTCTTC. It is translated as CASSPLAAAYNEQFF. Complete variable domain (other parts from reference TRBV5-1 and TRBJ2-1): KAGVTQTPRYLIKTRGQQVTLSCSPISGHRSVSWYQQTPGQGLQFLFEYFSETQRNKGNFPGRFSGRQFSNSRSEMNVSTLELGDSALYLCASSPLAAAYNEQFFGPGTRLTVL.

This clonotype was seen more than once but under ten times. This rearrangement joins TRBV20-1 to TRBJ2-7; 11 bases align to TRBD2. The CDR3 consists of 14 residues. The junction had 6 bases not matched to a gene; V was cut back by 4 bases and J by 4 bases. CDR1 DFQATT and CDR2 SNEGSKA come from the germline V gene (reference sequence). CDR3 coding DNA: TGCAGTGCTAACAACCGGACTAGCGGGTACGAGCAGTACTTC. This sequence encodes CSANNRTSGYEQYF.

This chain uses TRBV5-6 with TRBJ2-1; TRBD2 matches 15 bases. This CDR3 contains 20 residues. From germline, CDR1 is SGHDT and CDR2 YYEEEE. V lost 4 bases and J lost 0; bases outside the gene matches: 11. DNA of the CDR3: TGTGCCAGCAGCACGCCCGGACTAGCGGGAGGGCCGAGCTCCTACAATGAGCAGTTCTTC. Its protein is CASSTPGLAGGPSSYNEQFF.

The chain carries TRBV10-3 and TRBJ1-4; 9 positions agree with TRBD1. V trimming: 6 bases; J trimming: 7 bases; junction bases outside the gene matches: 3. The CDR3 covers 13 residues. Germline CDR1 reads ENHRY; CDR2 reads SYGVKD. In nucleotides, the CDR3 is TGTGCCATCAGACAGGGGGCTAGTGAAAAACTGTTTTTT. Translation gives CAIRQGASEKLFF.